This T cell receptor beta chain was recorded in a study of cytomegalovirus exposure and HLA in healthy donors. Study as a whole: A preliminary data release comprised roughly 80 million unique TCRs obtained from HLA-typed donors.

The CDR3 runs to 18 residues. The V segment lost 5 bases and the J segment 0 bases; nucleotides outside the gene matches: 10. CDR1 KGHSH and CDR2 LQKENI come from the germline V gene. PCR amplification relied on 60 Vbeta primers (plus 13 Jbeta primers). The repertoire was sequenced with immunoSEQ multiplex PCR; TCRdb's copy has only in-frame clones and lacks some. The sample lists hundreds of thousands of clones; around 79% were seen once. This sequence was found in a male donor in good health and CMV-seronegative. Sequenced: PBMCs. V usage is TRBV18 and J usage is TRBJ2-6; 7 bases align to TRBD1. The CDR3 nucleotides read TGTGCCAGCTCAAGGCGGATGGCAGGGGGCTCTGGGGCCAACGTCCTGACTTTC. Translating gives CASSRRMAGGSGANVLTF.